The 6 T cell receptor beta chains given below trace back to one sample, sequenced in a study of T-cell memory formation after mild COVID-19. TCRdb independently ran MiXCR on the 5' RACE reads; one entry per CDR3 protein. The sample contains roughly 450,000 distinct CDR3 sequences, 18% of which appear only once. Sequenced sample: PBMCs or a T cell subset sorted from them (not recorded which). The receptors originated from a young man who had mild COVID-19 (a few samples of this study predate the infection). Cell type and time point are not known.

The chain is built from TRBV20-1 and TRBJ1-2; TRBD1 matches 7 bases. With V trimmed by 0 bases and J by 8 bases, 6 bases remained unmatched. This CDR3 region has 13 residues. Germline V gene data show CDR1 as DFQATT and CDR2 as SNEGSKA (reference sequence). CDR3 nucleotides: TGCAGTGCTAGAGATCGGGTAGGGGGCGGCTACACCTTC. Translation gives CSARDRVGGGYTF.

This sequence joins TRBV6-1 and TRBJ1-2; D may be TRBD1 (5 bases). Germline CDR1 and CDR2: MNHNS and SASEGT. This CDR3 contains 15 residues. The V gene lost 7 bases and the J gene lost 13 bases, with 28 bases spanning the gap. CDR3 region: CASIKNRDDRPGLTF. The CDR3 nucleotides are TGTGCCAGCATCAAAAACCGGGACGATCGGCCGGGACTCACCTTC.

This clonotype has just a few counts. The V call is TRBV12-3 or TRBV12-4, the J call TRBJ2-2; D gene unclear. This CDR3 contains 15 residues. Trimming cost V 5 bases and J 4 bases, with 14 bases left between them. CDR3 DNA: TGTGCCAGCAGTCCCCTTCCCACCGGCACCGGGGAGCTGTTTTTT. Translation gives CASSPLPTGTGELFF.

The chain links TRBV5-8 to TRBJ2-5, with 10 positions matching TRBD2. Trimming cost V 4 bases and J 4 bases; bases outside gene matches: 10. The CDR3 length is 16 residues. Germline CDR1 SGHTS, CDR2 YDEGEE. The CDR3 nucleotides are TGTGCCAGCAGCGGTTTAGCGGGGGGATCGAGAGAGACCCAGTACTTC. Translated: CASSGLAGGSRETQYF.

This chain's CDR3 is CASSRSTGGNQPQHF. CDR3 in DNA: TGTGCCAGCAGCCGTTCTACAGGGGGGAATCAGCCCCAGCATTTT. V usage is TRBV11-2 and J usage is TRBJ1-5; 8 nucleotides match TRBD1. From germline, CDR1 is SGHAT and CDR2 FQNNGV. With V trimmed by 5 bases and J by 4 bases, 7 bases remained unmatched. This CDR3 region has 15 residues.

The rearrangement joins TRBV7-2 to TRBJ2-3; 7 nucleotides line up with TRBD2. The CDR3 contains 15 residues. V dropped 3 bases and J dropped 8; count of bases not matched to a gene: 11. The V gene's germline CDR1 is SGHTA and CDR2 FQGNSA. CDR3 DNA sequence: TGTGCCAGCAGCTTTTCCGTCGTTAGCGGGCCTACGCAGTATTTT. Amino acid sequence: CASSFSVVSGPTQYF. Full variable domain (outside the CDR3, taken from reference TRBV7-2 and TRBJ2-3): GAGVSQSPSNKVTEKGKDVELRCDPISGHTALYWYRQSLGQGLEFLIYFQGNSAPDKSGLPSDRFSAERTGGSVSTLTIQRTQQEDSAVYLCASSFSVVSGPTQYFGPGTRLTVL.